This T cell receptor beta chain was obtained from a study of regulatory T cells in long-lasting Graves disease. Building the TCR beta libraries relied on iRepertoire HTBI primers, and CDR3 regions underwent Arm-PCR. TCRdb recomputed calls from the multiplex PCR reads with MiXCR, one row per CDR3 protein. This table has some 450,000 distinct CDR3 sequences, about 25% appearing once. The length of the CDR3 is 14 residues. V lost 5 bases and J lost 6; bases outside the gene matches: 7. Per germline, CDR1 SGHRS and CDR2 YFSETQ. Noted time point: persistent/refractory GD, antithyroid drugs over 5 years with positive TRAb. Generation of the TCR library employed RNA extracted from PBMCs.

This sequence originates from a female donor with Graves disease. The chain is built from TRBV5-1 and TRBJ1-1; 10 bases agree with TRBD1. Source: peripheral blood mononuclear cells (PBMCs), taken when the disease was refractory, from a patient treated with antithyroid drugs. CDR3 sequence reads: CASSSGQGIPEAFF. The CDR3, as DNA: TGCGCCAGCAGTTCGGGACAGGGGATCCCTGAAGCTTTCTTT. The complete variable domain, with remaining parts taken from reference TRBV5-1 and TRBJ1-1, reads KAGVTQTPRYLIKTRGQQVTLSCSPISGHRSVSWYQQTPGQGLQFLFEYFSETQRNKGNFPGRFSGRQFSNSRSEMNVSTLELGDSALYLCASSSGQGIPEAFFGQGTRLTVV.